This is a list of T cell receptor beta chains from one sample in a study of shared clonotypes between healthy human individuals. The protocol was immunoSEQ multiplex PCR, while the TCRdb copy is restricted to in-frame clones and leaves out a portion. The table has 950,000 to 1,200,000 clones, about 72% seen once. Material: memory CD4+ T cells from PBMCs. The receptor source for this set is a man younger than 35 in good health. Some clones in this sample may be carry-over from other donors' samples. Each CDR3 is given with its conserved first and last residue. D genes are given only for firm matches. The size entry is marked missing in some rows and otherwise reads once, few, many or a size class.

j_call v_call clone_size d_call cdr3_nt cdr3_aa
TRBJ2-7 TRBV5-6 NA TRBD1 TGTGCCAGCAGCTTGATTTTAGCGTTCGCCCAGGGGGAGACCTACGAGCAGTACTTC CASSLILAFAQGETYEQYF
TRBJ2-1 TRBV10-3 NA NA TGTGCCATCAGTGAAGCGACAGATACAAATGAGCAGTTCTTC CAISEATDTNEQFF
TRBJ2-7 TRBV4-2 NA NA TGTGCCAGCAGCCAAGACACAGGACAGCCGGCTTCCTACGAGCAGTACTTC CASSQDTGQPASYEQYF
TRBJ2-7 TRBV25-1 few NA TGTGCCAGCAGTGACCCCACCGGGCCGAATTACGAGCAGTACTTC CASSDPTGPNYEQYF
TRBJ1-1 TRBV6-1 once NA TGTGCCAGCCAGTCCTTAGCTGAAGCTTTCTTT CASQSLAEAFF
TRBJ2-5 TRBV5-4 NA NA TGTGCCAGCAGCACCCCGGGGGAGACCCAGTACTTC CASSTPGETQYF
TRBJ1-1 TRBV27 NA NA TGTGCCAGCAGTCCCGATGATAGAACTGAAGCTTTCTTT CASSPDDRTEAFF
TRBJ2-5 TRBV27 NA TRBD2 TGTGCCAGCAGTAGTTTTCGGGGGGGATCCAGGGAAGAGACCCAGTACTTC CASSSFRGGSREETQYF
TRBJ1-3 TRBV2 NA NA TGTGCCAGCACCCCCGAGTTTAGGGGAAACACCATATATTTT CASTPEFRGNTIYF
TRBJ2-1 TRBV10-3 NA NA TGTGCCATCAGTGCCCTTGGCGGCTTTGGTGAGCAGTTCTTC CAISALGGFGEQFF
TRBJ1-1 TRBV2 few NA TGTGCCAGCAGCAGCTTTAGGGACACTGAAGCTTTCTTT CASSSFRDTEAFF
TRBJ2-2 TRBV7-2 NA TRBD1 TGTGCCAGCAGGAAACAGGGGGCCTCCCGGAACACCGGGGAGCTGTTTTTT CASRKQGASRNTGELFF
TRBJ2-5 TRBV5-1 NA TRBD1 TGCGCCAGCAGCTTTGGGACAGGGCAAGAGACCCAGTACTTC CASSFGTGQETQYF
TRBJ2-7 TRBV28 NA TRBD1 TGTGCCAGCAGTTCCGGACAGGGCCCCTACGAGCAGTACTTC CASSSGQGPYEQYF
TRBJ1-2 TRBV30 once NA TGTGCCTGGACCCTTGGGAACCTAGCGAGCTATGGCTACACCTTC CAWTLGNLASYGYTF
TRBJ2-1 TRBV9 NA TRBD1 TGTGCCAGCAGCGATAGGACAGGGGCTCCTGAGCAGTTCTTC CASSDRTGAPEQFF
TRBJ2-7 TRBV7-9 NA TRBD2 TGTGCCAGCAGCCGACTAGCGGGATCCTACGAGCAGTACTTC CASSRLAGSYEQYF
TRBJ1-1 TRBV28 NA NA TGTGCCAGCCCTCGGAGGGTTGGGGCTTTCTTT CASPRRVGAFF
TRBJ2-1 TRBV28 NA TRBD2 TGTGCCAGCAGCCCTCGGACTAGCGGGAGAGGGTCCTACAATGAGCAGTTCTTC CASSPRTSGRGSYNEQFF
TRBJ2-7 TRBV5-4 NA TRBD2 TGTGCCAGCAGCTTCGCCAATCCTAGCGGGAGGGCAGGCTTCTACGAGCAGTACTTC CASSFANPSGRAGFYEQYF
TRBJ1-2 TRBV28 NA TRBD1 TGTGCCGGGCACCCAGGGACAGCTAACTATGGCTACACCTTC CAGHPGTANYGYTF
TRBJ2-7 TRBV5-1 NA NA TGCGCCAGCAGCTCCCGAGCGGGTGCCTCCTACGAGCAGTACTTC CASSSRAGASYEQYF
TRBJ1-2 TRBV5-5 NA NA TGTGCCAGCAGCCCGCAGGGGTGGACAGCCTATGGCTACACCTTC CASSPQGWTAYGYTF
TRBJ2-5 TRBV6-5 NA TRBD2 TGTGCCAGCAGCCGGACTAGCGGCCAAGAGACCCAGTACTTC CASSRTSGQETQYF
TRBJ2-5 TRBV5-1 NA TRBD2 TGCGCCAGCAGCCCTGGTTTCGTAGCGGGAGAGGAGGCCCAGTACTTC CASSPGFVAGEEAQYF
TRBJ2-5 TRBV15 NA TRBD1 TGTGCCACCAGTCACGGACAGGGCGAAGAGACCCAGTACTTC CATSHGQGEETQYF
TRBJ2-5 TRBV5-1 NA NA TGCGCCAGCAGCTTGGCCGGAGAGACCCAGTACTTC CASSLAGETQYF
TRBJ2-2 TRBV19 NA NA TGTGCCACCCGGAGCGGGCTCAACACCGGGGAGCTGTTTTTT CATRSGLNTGELFF
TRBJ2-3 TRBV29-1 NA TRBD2 TGCAGCGTTGAGGCGGGAGTACGGGATACGCAGTATTTT CSVEAGVRDTQYF
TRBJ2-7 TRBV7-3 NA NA TGTGCCAGCAGCTTAGGGCTGAGGGGGAAAGGCGAGCAGTACTTC CASSLGLRGKGEQYF
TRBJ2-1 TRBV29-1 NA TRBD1 TGCAGCGTTGTGGGGGGACAGGGAGTGGATGAGCAGTTCTTC CSVVGGQGVDEQFF
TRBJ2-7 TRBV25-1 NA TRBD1 TGTGCCAGCAGTGTTAGAGGACAGGGGATTTCCTACGAGCAGTACTTC CASSVRGQGISYEQYF
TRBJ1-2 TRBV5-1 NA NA TGCGCCAGCAGCTTTGGCAGCAGTAACTATGGCTACACCTTC CASSFGSSNYGYTF
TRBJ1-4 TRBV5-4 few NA TGTGCCAGCAGTCCGGCCGGGGGAGAAAAACTGTTTTTT CASSPAGGEKLFF
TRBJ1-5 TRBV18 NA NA TGTGCCAGCTCACCGGCCGCTAGTCAGCCCCAGCATTTT CASSPAASQPQHF
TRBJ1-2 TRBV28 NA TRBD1 TGTGCCAGCAAAGACGACAGGGCAGAGGGCTACACCTTC CASKDDRAEGYTF
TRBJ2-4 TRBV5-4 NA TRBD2 TGTGCCAGCAGCATCGGGGGAGCGGGAGGAATAAACATTCAGTACTTC CASSIGGAGGINIQYF
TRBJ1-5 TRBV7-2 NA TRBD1 TGTGCCAGCAGCTCGAGACAGGGAGGACAGCCCCAGCATTTT CASSSRQGGQPQHF
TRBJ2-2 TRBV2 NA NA TGTGCCAGTCTTTTGGAACTCCTAGACACCGGGGAGCTGTTTTTT CASLLELLDTGELFF
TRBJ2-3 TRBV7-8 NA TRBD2 TGTGCCAGCAGCTTACTAGCGGGAGGGCCCACAGATACGCAGTATTTT CASSLLAGGPTDTQYF
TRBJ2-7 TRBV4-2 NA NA TGTGCCAGCAGCCAAGAGCTTACCTACGAGCAGTACTTC CASSQELTYEQYF
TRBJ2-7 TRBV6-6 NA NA TGTGCCCGAGGACGGATCTACGAGCAGTACTTC CARGRIYEQYF
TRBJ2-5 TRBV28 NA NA TGTGCCAGCAGTTATGGAGGCCAAGAGACCCAGTACTTC CASSYGGQETQYF
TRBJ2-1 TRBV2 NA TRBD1 TGTGCCAGCAGTCGGGACAGTTCCTACAATGAGCAGTTCTTC CASSRDSSYNEQFF
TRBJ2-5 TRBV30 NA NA TGTGCCTGGAGTGTACCCGGGGCCCAGTACTTC CAWSVPGAQYF
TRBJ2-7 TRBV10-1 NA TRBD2 TGCGCCAGCAGTGCGCCGGGACTAGGGAGCTCCTACGAGCAGTACTTC CASSAPGLGSSYEQYF
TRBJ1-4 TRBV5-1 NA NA TGCGCCAGCAGCCAAAATGAAAAACTGTTTTTT CASSQNEKLFF